This T cell receptor (beta chain) was captured by sequencing in a study of blood T cell repertoires in COVID-19. Study background: The United States, Italy and Spain supplied acute and convalescent COVID-19 samples.

Sequenced by immunoSEQ multiplex PCR; TCRdb stores in-frame clones only, minus some. This sample has around 260,000 clones, with about 89% found just once. The CDR3 has 16 residues. Deletions cut 6 bases from V and 0 bases from J, with 12 bases between. Germline V CDR1 and CDR2: KGHSH, LQKENI. The specimen was peripheral blood. This sequence joins TRBV18 and TRBJ2-6, with a weak D call TRBD2 (7 bases). The sequence was collected from a woman in her thirties or forties who had recovered from COVID-19. CDR3 nucleotides: TGTGCCAGCTCGCCGGGGGGCAGCTCTGGGGCCAACGTCCTGACTTTC. Amino acid sequence: CASSPGGSSGANVLTF.